This is a list of T cell receptor beta chains from one sample in a study of cytomegalovirus exposure and HLA in healthy donors. Generated by immunoSEQ multiplex PCR, the TCRdb table keeps only in-frame clones and is missing some. The sample holds around 91,000 clones, roughly 86% seen once. The material sequenced was PBMCs. All receptors derive from a man aged 25-45 years in good health and CMV-seropositive. Both conserved end residues are part of each CDR3. Clone size appears in some rows only: once, few, many, or a class for an expanded clone.

>NA|TRBV6-1|TRBJ1-4
CASRIGQGYEKLFF
>NA|TRBV13|TRBJ2-3
CASSLRLAGSIDTQYF
>NA|TRBV5-1|TRBJ2-7
CASSLGRGISYEQYF
>NA|TRBV4-1|TRBJ2-1
CASKPFWTSGRFEQFF
>NA|TRBV7-6|TRBJ2-7
CASSLIAGQGAYEQYF
>NA|TRBV5-4|TRBJ1-2
CASSLGTNYGYTF
>NA|TRBV4-2|TRBJ2-1
CASSQGGQGQYNEQFF
>NA|TRBV5-4|TRBJ1-4
CASSSIGQGVSEKLFF
>NA|TRBV4-2|TRBJ2-7
CASSPPLAYEQYF
>NA|TRBV5-1|TRBJ2-5
CASSLGLASNGETQYF
>NA|TRBV28|TRBJ2-1
CASSLYGGGRVNEQFF
>NA|TRBV6-1|TRBJ1-1
CASTGQENTEAFF
>NA|TRBV19|TRBJ2-3
CASQTSGNTDTQYF
>medium-sized|TRBV9|TRBJ2-1
CASSARTGEQFF
>NA|TRBV7-9|TRBJ1-1
CASSLISALEAFF
>once|TRBV30|TRBJ2-7
CAWTEREKGYEQYF
>NA|TRBV7-3|TRBJ2-3
CASSPSAVSTDTQYF
>NA|TRBV28|TRBJ1-1
CASSLDRITEAFF
>NA|TRBV6-5|TRBJ1-6
CASSYSRQRKSPLHF
>once|TRBV7-9|TRBJ2-2
CASSLARQVSGELFF
>NA|TRBV27|TRBJ2-2
CASSLSTGLAWELFF
>NA|TRBV29-1|TRBJ2-1
CSAPRGLAGGSSYNEQFF